The rows below give T cell receptor beta chains drawn from one sample of a study of blood T cell repertoires in COVID-19. The data were produced by immunoSEQ multiplex PCR, yet TCRdb's version contains in-frame clones alone and is incomplete. The top ten clones hold more than 13% of a sample with tens of thousands of clones, approximately 90% of them seen once. The sequenced material came from peripheral blood. These receptors were obtained from a woman aged 60-75 years with active COVID-19. Both conserved end residues are part of each CDR3. A D gene is named only where the DNA matches it firmly.

>-|TRBV15|TRBJ2-1
CATSRPGTHNEQFF
TGTGCCACCAGCAGGCCGGGGACACACAATGAGCAGTTCTTC
>TRBD1|TRBV19|TRBJ1-1
CASSVTRDREAFF
TGTGCCAGTAGCGTCACCCGGGACAGAGAAGCTTTCTTT
>-|TRBV6-2/TRBV6-3|TRBJ1-5
CASNPGSENQPQHF
TGTGCCAGCAACCCCGGGTCAGAAAATCAGCCCCAGCATTTT
>TRBD1|TRBV19|TRBJ2-7
CASSTGGGQGITYEQYF
TGTGCCAGTAGTACAGGAGGAGGACAGGGGATCACCTACGAGCAGTACTTC
>TRBD1|TRBV15|TRBJ1-1
CATSRPGTGDTEAFF
TGTGCCACCAGCAGACCCGGGACAGGGGACACTGAAGCTTTCTTT
>-|TRBV19|TRBJ1-2
CASPPSEAVANYGYTF
TGTGCCAGTCCTCCCAGCGAGGCAGTAGCTAACTATGGCTACACCTTC
>TRBD1|TRBV9|TRBJ1-1
CASSAQTGGTEAFF
TGTGCCAGCAGCGCCCAGACAGGGGGGACTGAAGCTTTCTTT
>TRBD1|TRBV5-4|TRBJ2-7
CASSRGTGAYEQYF
TGTGCCAGCAGCCGCGGGACAGGGGCTTACGAGCAGTACTTC
>TRBD2|TRBV9|TRBJ2-3
CASSVDLAGGIGDTQYF
TGTGCCAGCAGCGTAGATCTGGCGGGGGGAATAGGGGATACGCAGTATTTT
>-|TRBV4-2|TRBJ1-2
CASSQEVRGTLLYGYTF
TGTGCCAGCAGCCAAGAGGTCCGGGGGACGTTGCTCTATGGCTACACCTTC
>-|TRBV21-1|TRBJ1-5
CASSKGGQANQPQHF
TGTGCCAGCAGCAAAGGGGGACAGGCCAATCAGCCCCAGCATTTT
>-|TRBV11-2|TRBJ2-7
CASSLAEVEQYF
TGTGCCAGCAGCTTAGCCGAGGTCGAGCAGTACTTC
>TRBD2|TRBV6-2/TRBV6-3|TRBJ2-1
CASSFHLAGADNEQFF
TGTGCCAGCAGTTTCCACCTAGCGGGGGCCGACAATGAGCAGTTCTTC
>-|TRBV4-1|TRBJ2-1
CASSQGLSQGYNEQFF
TGCGCCAGCAGCCAAGGCCTGAGCCAGGGGTACAATGAGCAGTTCTTC
>TRBD1|TRBV5-1|TRBJ1-4
CASSGTGQGLEKLFF
TGCGCCAGCAGCGGGACGGGACAGGGGCTCGAAAAACTGTTTTTT
>-|TRBV4-3|TRBJ2-1
CASSQERVISYNEQFF
TGCGCCAGCAGCCAAGAGCGGGTTATTTCCTACAATGAGCAGTTCTTC
>TRBD2|TRBV19|TRBJ2-3
CASSIGRLAGVFSTDTQYF
TGTGCCAGTAGTATAGGCCGACTAGCGGGGGTATTTAGCACAGATACGCAGTATTTT
>-|TRBV19|TRBJ1-4
CASSQGAGFYEKLFF
TGTGCCAGTAGCCAAGGGGCCGGTTTCTATGAAAAACTGTTTTTT
>-|TRBV10-3|TRBJ2-4
CAISDSGLNIQYF
TGTGCCATCAGTGACAGTGGGCTAAACATTCAGTACTTC
>-|TRBV6-5|TRBJ2-5
CASSYSRGTQYF
TGTGCCAGCAGTTACTCAAGGGGAACCCAGTACTTC
>TRBD1|TRBV30|TRBJ1-6
CAWRLGQGGYNSPLHF
TGTGCCTGGAGGCTGGGACAGGGGGGCTATAATTCACCCCTCCACTTT
>-|TRBV5-1|TRBJ1-4
CASRGDRSNEKLFF
TGCGCCAGCAGGGGTGACAGGTCTAATGAAAAACTGTTTTTT